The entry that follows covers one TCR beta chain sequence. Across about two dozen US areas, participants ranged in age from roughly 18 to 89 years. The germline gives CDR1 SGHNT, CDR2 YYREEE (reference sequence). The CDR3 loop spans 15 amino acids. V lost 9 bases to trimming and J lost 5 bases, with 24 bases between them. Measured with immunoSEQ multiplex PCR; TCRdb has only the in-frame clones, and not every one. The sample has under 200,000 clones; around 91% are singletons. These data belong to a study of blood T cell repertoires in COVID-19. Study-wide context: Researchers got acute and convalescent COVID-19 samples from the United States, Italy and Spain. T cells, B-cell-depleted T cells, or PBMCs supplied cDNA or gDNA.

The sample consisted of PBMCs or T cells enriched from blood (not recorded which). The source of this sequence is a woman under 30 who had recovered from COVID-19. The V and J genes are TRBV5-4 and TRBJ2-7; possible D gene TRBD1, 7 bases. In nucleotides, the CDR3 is TGTGCCACGACGTCGAGGGGGGCAGGGGGGCACGAGCAGTACTTC. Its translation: CATTSRGAGGHEQYF.